Below, 15 T cell receptor beta chains from the same sample are listed, as sequenced in a study of identical twins (dated by TCRdb to 2016 to 2018). The protocol used for the library was 5' RACE. Sequencing took place on an Illumina HiSeq 2000. Through fastp at Q25 and MiXCR, TCRdb rebuilt clones from the public reads, retaining in-frame beta chains. Entries are consolidated by CDR3 protein sequence, retaining the most common genes and DNA. The sample has about 200,000 distinct CDR3 sequences on record, over 9.5% of them singletons. The top ten constitute about a tenth of the sample. Material for sequencing was memory T cells sorted from blood. The intended sense of this specimen's cell subset or site label: CD45RO+ enriched T cells. The receptors were sampled from a man aged 50-59 years in good health.

This clonotype was seen a few times. This chain joins TRBV29-1 and TRBJ2-7; TRBD1 aligns across 7 bases. Germline loops: CDR1 SQVTM, CDR2 ANQGSEA. The CDR3 length is 15 residues. With V trimmed by 3 bases and J by 2 bases, 10 bases remained unmatched. The CDR3 is CSVDGTGTEPYEQYF. As DNA, the CDR3 is TGCAGCGTTGATGGTACCGGGACAGAGCCCTACGAGCAGTACTTC.

The CDR3 DNA reads TGCAGTGCTCCGGGGGGACTAGCGGGAGGACGTGAGCAGTTCTTC. Its protein product is CSAPGGLAGGREQFF. V gene TRBV20-1 combines with J gene TRBJ2-1; 15 nucleotides align to TRBD2. The CDR3 is made up of 15 amino acids. V lost 5 bases to trimming and J lost 9 bases; unmatched junction nucleotides: 8. Germline CDR1 DFQATT, CDR2 SNEGSKA (reference sequence).

This clonotype was seen only a few times. A much more abundant neighbour one base away suggests this may be a read error. This chain uses TRBV7-2 with TRBJ2-1; D call uncertain. The germline V gene encodes CDR1 SGHTA and CDR2 FQGNSA. The CDR3 runs to 14 residues. The CDR3 DNA follows: TGTGCCGGCCCGGTGCAGATCTCCAACAATGAGCGGTTCTTC. It is translated as CAGPVQISNNERFF.

This clonotype was observed a handful of times. The genes are TRBV28 and TRBJ1-6; the D gene is possibly TRBD1 (5 bases). This CDR3 is built from 14 residues. V gave up 2 bases and J gave up 9 bases, with 11 bases separating them. CDR1 and CDR2 from the germline V gene are MDHEN and SYDVKM. The CDR3 coding sequence is TGTGCCAGCAGTTTAAACCAGGGTGGTTCACCCCTCCACTTT. The encoded protein is CASSLNQGGSPLHF. Combining the CDR3 with reference TRBV28 and TRBJ1-6 gives the whole variable domain DVKVTQSSRYLVKRTGEKVFLECVQDMDHENMFWYRQDPGLGLRLIYFSYDVKMKEKGDIPEGYSVSREKKERFSLILESASTNQTSMYLCASSLNQGGSPLHFGNGTRLTVT.

The CDR3 DNA reads TGCGCCAGCAGCTTGGTAGGAGGCAGGACCTACGAGCAGTACTTC. Encoded protein: CASSLVGGRTYEQYF. This chain uses TRBV5-1 with TRBJ2-7, with a possible D match to TRBD2 (5 bases). Per germline, CDR1 SGHRS and CDR2 YFSETQ. The germline V and J ends were trimmed by 0 bases and 2 bases, with 12 bases remaining between them. The CDR3 runs to 15 residues.

This clonotype was counted many times. This rearrangement joins TRBV4-1 to TRBJ2-5; perhaps TRBD2 as D (5 bases). The CDR3 extends over 16 amino acids. Germline-derived CDR1 and CDR2 are MGHRA and YSYEKL. Deletions cut 4 bases from V and 0 bases from J, with 15 bases between. CDR3: CASSRIGGQNQETQYF. CDR3 DNA sequence: TGCGCCAGCAGCCGTATCGGCGGGCAGAACCAAGAGACCCAGTACTTC.

V usage is TRBV29-1 and J usage is TRBJ2-2; the D gene is possibly TRBD1 (6 bases). Trimming stripped 5 bases from V and 6 bases from J, with 16 bases between. CDR1 is SQVTM and CDR2 is ANQGSEA in the germline V gene. CDR3 length: 14 amino acids. Here the CDR3 reads CSVQHRVEAGELFF. For the CDR3, the DNA is TGCAGCGTTCAACACAGGGTCGAGGCCGGGGAGCTGTTTTTT.

The chain joins TRBV15 to TRBJ2-2; 8 bases are a match to TRBD2. The J segment lost 8 bases and the V segment lost 3 bases, leaving 5 bases of the junction unmatched. Per the germline V gene, CDR1 is LNHNV and CDR2 is YYDKDF (reference sequence). The CDR3 totals 14 residues. The CDR3 DNA is TGTGCCACCAGCAGGGCGGGGGGAACGGGGGAGCTGTTTTTT. This encodes CATSRAGGTGELFF.

The chain links TRBV2 to TRBJ2-3; 11 nucleotides line up with TRBD2. This CDR3 comprises 18 residues. The germline CDR1 and CDR2 sequences are SNHLY and FYNNEI. The ends lost 3 bases at V and 0 bases at J; junction bases unmatched: 8. As DNA, the CDR3 is TGTGCCAGCAGTGATTCTAGCGGGGGGCATCCTAGCACAGATACGCAGTATTTT. Translating it yields CASSDSSGGHPSTDTQYF.

This sequence joins TRBV11-2 and TRBJ1-6; a possible D gene is TRBD1 (5 bases). The V end was cut by 2 bases, the J end by 6 bases, with 11 bases between. This CDR3 spans 15 amino acids. CDR1 is SGHAT, CDR2 FQNNGV, per germline. CDR3 DNA sequence: TGTGCCAGCAGCTTAACCGGACAAAGTAATTCACCCCTCCACTTT. Protein: CASSLTGQSNSPLHF. Looking up the rest from reference TRBV11-2 and TRBJ1-6 gives the full variable domain: EAGVAQSPRYKIIEKRQSVAFWCNPISGHATLYWYQQILGQGPKLLIQFQNNGVVDDSQLPKDRFSAERLKGVDSTLKIQPAKLEDSAVYLCASSLTGQSNSPLHFGNGTRLTVT.

The rearrangement joins TRBV6-5 to TRBJ2-6; D tentatively fits TRBD1 or TRBD2 (5 bases each). Germline V gives CDR1 MNHEY, CDR2 SVGAGI. The length of the CDR3 is 15 residues. V lost 2 bases, J lost 1 base, and 6 bases lay in between. CDR3 sequence: CASSYEGSGANVLTF. CDR3 sequence (DNA): TGTGCCAGCAGTTACGAGGGGTCTGGGGCCAACGTCCTGACTTTC.

The sample holds a few counts of this clonotype. This chain joins TRBV9 and TRBJ2-3; D is undetermined. Germline CDR1 SGDLS, CDR2 YYNGEE. This CDR3 is built from 12 residues. Trimming removed 0 bases at V and 7 bases at J, with 6 bases between. The CDR3 nucleotides are TGTGCCAGCAGCGTAGAACTACATACGCAGTATTTT. Encoded protein: CASSVELHTQYF.

V and J are TRBV7-8 and TRBJ2-5; the D gene is possibly TRBD1 (8 bases). The V gene's germline CDR1 is SGHVS and CDR2 FQNEAQ. Trimming removed 8 bases from V and 4 bases from J, with 11 bases in between. This CDR3 is 12 amino acids long. CDR3 amino acids: CASYRGGETQYF. In DNA, the CDR3 is TGTGCCAGCTACAGGGGGGGAGAGACCCAGTACTTC.

This clonotype has ten or more counts. This rearrangement joins TRBV4-2 to TRBJ2-1; 8 nucleotides match TRBD2. V lost 5 bases to trimming and J lost 6 bases; unmatched junction nucleotides: 9. Germline assignment: CDR1 LGHNA and CDR2 YNFKEQ. The CDR3 runs to 15 residues. CDR3 amino acids: CASSRELAGANEQFF. DNA for the CDR3: TGTGCCAGCAGCAGAGAGCTAGCGGGTGCCAATGAGCAGTTCTTC.

This clonotype has only a few counts. The rearrangement joins TRBV11-2 to TRBJ1-1, with D unresolved. Trimming removed 1 base from V and 6 bases from J, with 9 bases in between. Germline-derived CDR1 and CDR2 are SGHAT and FQNNGV. This CDR3 contains 13 residues. CDR3 loop: CASSLVRYSEAFF. The CDR3 DNA is TGTGCCAGCAGCTTAGTCAGATACTCTGAAGCTTTCTTT.